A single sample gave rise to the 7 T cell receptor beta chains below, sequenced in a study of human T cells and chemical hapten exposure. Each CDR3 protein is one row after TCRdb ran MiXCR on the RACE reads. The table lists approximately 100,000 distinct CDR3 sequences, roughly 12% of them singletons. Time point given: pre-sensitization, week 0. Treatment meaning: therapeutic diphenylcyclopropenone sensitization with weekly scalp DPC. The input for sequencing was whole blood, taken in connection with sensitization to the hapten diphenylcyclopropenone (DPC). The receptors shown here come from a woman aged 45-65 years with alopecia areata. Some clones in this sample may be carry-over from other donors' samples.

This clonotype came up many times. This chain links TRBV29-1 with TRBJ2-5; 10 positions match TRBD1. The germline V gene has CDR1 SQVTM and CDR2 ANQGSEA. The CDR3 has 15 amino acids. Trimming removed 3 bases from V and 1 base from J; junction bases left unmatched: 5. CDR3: CSVELGTGVQETQYF. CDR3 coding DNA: TGCAGCGTTGAGCTCGGGACAGGGGTCCAAGAGACCCAGTACTTC.

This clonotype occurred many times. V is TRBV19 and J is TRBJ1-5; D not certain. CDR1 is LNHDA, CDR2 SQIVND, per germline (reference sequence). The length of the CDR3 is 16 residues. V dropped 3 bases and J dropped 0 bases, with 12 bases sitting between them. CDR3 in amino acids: CASSMLEGYSNQPQHF. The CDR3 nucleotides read TGTGCCAGTAGTATGTTGGAGGGCTATAGCAATCAGCCCCAGCATTTT.

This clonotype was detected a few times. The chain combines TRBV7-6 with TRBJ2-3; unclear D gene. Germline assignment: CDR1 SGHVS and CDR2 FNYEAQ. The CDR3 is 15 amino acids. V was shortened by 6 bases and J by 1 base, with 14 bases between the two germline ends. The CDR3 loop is CASSPAHLGTDTQYF. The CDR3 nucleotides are TGTGCCAGCAGTCCAGCCCATTTGGGCACAGATACGCAGTATTTT.

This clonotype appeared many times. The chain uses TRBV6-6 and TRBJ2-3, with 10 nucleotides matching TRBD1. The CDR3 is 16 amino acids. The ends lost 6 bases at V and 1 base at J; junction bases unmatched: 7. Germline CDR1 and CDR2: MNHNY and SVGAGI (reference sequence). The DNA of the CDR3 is TGTGCCAGCAGATTTCCCGGGACAGGGGGCACAGATACGCAGTATTTT. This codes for CASRFPGTGGTDTQYF.

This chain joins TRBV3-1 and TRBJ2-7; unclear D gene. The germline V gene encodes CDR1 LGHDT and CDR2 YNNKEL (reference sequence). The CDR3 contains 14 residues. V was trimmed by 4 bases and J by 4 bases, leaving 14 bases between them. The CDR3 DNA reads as TGTGCCAGCAGCCCTGGGATTTTTGGTTACGAGCAGTACTTC. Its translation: CASSPGIFGYEQYF.

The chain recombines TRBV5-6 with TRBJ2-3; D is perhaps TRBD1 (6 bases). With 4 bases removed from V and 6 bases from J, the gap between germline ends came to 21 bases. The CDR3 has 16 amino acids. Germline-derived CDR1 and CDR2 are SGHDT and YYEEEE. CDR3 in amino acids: CASSRQATTRRDTQYF. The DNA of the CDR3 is TGTGCCAGCAGCCGACAGGCCACCACAAGGAGGGATACGCAGTATTTT.

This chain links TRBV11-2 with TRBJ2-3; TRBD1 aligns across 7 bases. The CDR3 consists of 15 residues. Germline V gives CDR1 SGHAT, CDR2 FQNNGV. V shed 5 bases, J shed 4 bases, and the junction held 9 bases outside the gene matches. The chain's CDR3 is CASSPGQFRADTQYF. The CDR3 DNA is TGTGCCAGCAGCCCGGGACAGTTCCGAGCAGATACGCAGTATTTT.